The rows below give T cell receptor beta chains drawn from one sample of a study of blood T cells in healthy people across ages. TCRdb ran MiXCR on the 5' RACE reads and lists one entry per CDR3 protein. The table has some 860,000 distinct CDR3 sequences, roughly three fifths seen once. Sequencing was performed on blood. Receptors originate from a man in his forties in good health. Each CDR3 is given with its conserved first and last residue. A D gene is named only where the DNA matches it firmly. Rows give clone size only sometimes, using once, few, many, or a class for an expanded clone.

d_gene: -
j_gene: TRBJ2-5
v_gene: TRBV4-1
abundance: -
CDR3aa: CASSQEGYWEQYF
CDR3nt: TGCGCCAGCAGCCAAGAAGGATATTGGGAGCAGTACTTC

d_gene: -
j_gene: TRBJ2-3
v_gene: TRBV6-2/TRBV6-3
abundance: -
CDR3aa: CASSRTVKDTQYF
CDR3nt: TGTGCCAGCAGTCGGACGGTAAAAGATACGCAGTATTTT

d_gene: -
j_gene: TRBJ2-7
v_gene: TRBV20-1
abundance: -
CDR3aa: CSASNPGISYEQYF
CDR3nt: TGCAGTGCTAGCAACCCAGGGATCTCCTACGAGCAGTACTTC

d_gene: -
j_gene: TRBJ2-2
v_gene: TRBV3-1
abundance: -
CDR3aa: CASSQGTPSTGELFF
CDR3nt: TGTGCCAGCAGCCAGGGGACGCCGAGCACCGGGGAGCTGTTTTTT

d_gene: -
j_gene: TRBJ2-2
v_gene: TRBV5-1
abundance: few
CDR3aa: CASNDRSTNTGELFF
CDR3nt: TGCGCCAGCAACGACCGGTCAACGAACACCGGGGAGCTGTTTTTT

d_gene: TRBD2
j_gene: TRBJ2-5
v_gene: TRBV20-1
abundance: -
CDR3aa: CSARSPSGYQETQYF
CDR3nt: TGCAGTGCTAGATCGCCTAGCGGGTACCAAGAGACCCAGTACTTC

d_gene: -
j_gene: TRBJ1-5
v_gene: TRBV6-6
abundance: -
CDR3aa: CASRADTPEHF
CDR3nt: TGTGCCAGCAGGGCCGACACCCCGGAGCATTTT

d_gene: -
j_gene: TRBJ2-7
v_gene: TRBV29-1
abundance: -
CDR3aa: CSVQQGNEQYF
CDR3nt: TGCAGCGTACAACAGGGAAACGAGCAGTACTTC

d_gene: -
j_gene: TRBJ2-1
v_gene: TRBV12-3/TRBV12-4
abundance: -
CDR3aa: CATLSGQGGANEQFF
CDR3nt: TGTGCCACCTTGTCGGGGCAGGGGGGCGCCAATGAGCAGTTCTTC

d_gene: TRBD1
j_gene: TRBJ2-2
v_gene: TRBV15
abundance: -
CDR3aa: CATSMKLGQGKLFF
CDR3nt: TGTGCCACCAGCATGAAACTGGGACAGGGGAAGCTGTTTTTT

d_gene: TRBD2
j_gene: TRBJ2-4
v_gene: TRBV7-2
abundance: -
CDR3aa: CASSLEDLAGGGSGQYF
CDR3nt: TGTGCCAGCAGCTTAGAGGATCTAGCGGGAGGGGGTTCGGGGCAGTACTTC

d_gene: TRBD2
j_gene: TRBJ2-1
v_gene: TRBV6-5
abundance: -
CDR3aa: CASSFTSYSTSGTYNEQFF
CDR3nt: TGTGCCAGCAGTTTCACCTCTTACTCGACTAGCGGGACTTACAATGAGCAGTTCTTC

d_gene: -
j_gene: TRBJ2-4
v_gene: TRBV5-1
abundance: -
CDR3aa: CASSVGADANIQYF
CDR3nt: TGCGCCAGCAGCGTGGGGGCGGACGCAAACATTCAGTACTTC

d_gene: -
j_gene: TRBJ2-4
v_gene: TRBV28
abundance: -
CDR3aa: CASSPLRIAKNIQYF
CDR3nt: TGTGCCAGCAGTCCACTCAGAATAGCCAAAAACATTCAGTACTTC

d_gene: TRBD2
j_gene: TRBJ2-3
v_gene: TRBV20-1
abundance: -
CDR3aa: CSAGGLAGKDTQYF
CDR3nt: TGCAGTGCTGGGGGACTAGCGGGGAAGGATACGCAGTATTTT

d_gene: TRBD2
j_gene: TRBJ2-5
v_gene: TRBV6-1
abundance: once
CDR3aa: CASSQRGGGVETQYF
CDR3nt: TGTGCCAGCAGCCAGAGAGGCGGGGGAGTTGAGACCCAGTACTTC

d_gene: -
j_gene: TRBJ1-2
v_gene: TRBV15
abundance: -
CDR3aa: CATSRDNTAGYTF
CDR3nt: TGTGCCACCAGCAGAGATAATACAGCCGGCTACACCTTC

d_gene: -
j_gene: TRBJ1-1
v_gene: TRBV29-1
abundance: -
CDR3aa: CSAISSGEAFF
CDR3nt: TGCAGCGCCATCTCCTCCGGAGAGGCTTTCTTT

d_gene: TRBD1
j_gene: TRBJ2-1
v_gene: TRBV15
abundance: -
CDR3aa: CATSMGTGAYNEQFF
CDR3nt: TGTGCCACCAGCATGGGGACAGGGGCTTACAATGAGCAGTTCTTC

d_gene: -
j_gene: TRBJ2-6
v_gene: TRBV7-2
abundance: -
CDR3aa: CASSPPLSGVSGANVLTF
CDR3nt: TGTGCCAGCAGCCCCCCCCTATCGGGAGTTTCTGGGGCCAACGTCCTGACTTTC

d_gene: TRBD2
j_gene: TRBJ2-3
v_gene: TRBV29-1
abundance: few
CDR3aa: CSVGAGTNTDTQYF
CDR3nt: TGCAGCGTCGGAGCGGGGACGAACACAGATACGCAGTATTTT

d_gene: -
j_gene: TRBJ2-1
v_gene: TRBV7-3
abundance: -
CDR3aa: CASSGSLDFSNEQFF
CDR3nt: TGTGCCAGCAGCGGGAGTCTTGATTTCAGTAATGAGCAGTTCTTC

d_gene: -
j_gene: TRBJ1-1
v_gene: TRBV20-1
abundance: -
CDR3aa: CSARLNTEAFF
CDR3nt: TGCAGTGCTAGATTGAACACTGAAGCTTTCTTT

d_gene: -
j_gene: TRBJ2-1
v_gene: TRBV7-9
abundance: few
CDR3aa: CASRQGSYNEQFF
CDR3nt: TGTGCCAGCAGGCAGGGTTCTTACAATGAGCAGTTCTTC

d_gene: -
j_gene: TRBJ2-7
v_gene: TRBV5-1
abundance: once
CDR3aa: CASSPGTAFYEQYF
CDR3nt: TGCGCCAGCAGCCCCGGGACCGCCTTCTACGAGCAGTACTTC

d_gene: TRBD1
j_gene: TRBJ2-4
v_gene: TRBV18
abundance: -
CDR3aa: CASSPRDREQYF
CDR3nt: TGTGCCAGCTCACCACGGGACAGGGAGCAGTACTTC

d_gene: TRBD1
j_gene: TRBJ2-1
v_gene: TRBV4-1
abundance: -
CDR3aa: CASSQEEGQGATHEQFF
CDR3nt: TGCGCCAGCAGCCAAGAAGAGGGACAGGGGGCAACACATGAGCAGTTCTTC

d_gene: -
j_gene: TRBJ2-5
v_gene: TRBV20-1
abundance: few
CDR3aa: CSVAEGPETQYF
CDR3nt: TGCAGTGTAGCGGAGGGCCCCGAGACCCAGTACTTC

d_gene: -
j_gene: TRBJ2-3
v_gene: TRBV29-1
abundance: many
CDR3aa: CSVFVLDTQYF
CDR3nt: TGCAGCGTTTTCGTCCTGGATACGCAGTATTTT

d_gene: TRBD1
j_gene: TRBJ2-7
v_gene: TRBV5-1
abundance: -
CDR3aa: CASSLEGTGGYEQYF
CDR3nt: TGCGCCAGCAGCCTTGAAGGGACAGGGGGCTACGAGCAGTACTTC

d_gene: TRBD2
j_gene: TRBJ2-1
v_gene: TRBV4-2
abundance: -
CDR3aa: CASSQELRREGGQFF
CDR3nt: TGTGCCAGCAGCCAAGAATTACGGCGGGAGGGAGGTCAGTTCTTC